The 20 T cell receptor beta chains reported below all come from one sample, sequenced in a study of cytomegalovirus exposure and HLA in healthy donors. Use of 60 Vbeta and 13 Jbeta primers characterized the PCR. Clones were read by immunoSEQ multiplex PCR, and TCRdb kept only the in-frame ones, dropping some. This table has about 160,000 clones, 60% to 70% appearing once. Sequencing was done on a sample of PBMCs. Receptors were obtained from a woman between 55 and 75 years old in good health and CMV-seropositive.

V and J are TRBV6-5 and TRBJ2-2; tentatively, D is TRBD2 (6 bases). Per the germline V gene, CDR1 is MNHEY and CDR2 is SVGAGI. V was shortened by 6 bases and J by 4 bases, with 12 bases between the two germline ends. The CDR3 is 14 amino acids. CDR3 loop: CASSISGSTGELFF. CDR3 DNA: TGTGCCAGCAGCATTAGCGGCAGCACCGGGGAGCTGTTTTTT.

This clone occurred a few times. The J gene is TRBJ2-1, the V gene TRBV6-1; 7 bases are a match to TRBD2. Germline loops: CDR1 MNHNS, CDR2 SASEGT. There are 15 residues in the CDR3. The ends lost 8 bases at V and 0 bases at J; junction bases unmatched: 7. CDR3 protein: CASGLAEGSYNEQFF. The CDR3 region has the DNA TGTGCCAGCGGGCTAGCGGAGGGCTCCTACAATGAGCAGTTCTTC.

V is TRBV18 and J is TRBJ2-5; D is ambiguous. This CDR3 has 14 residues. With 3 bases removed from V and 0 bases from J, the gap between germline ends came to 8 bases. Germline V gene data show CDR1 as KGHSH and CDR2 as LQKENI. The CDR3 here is CASSPPNYQETQYF. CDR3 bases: TGTGCCAGCTCACCTCCAAATTACCAAGAGACCCAGTACTTC.

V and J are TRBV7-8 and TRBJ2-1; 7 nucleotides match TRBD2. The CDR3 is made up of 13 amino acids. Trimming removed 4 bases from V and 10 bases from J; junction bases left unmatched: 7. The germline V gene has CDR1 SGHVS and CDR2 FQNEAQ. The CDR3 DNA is TGTGCCAGCAGCTCCCCTGGGGAGGGAGAGCAGTTCTTC. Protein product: CASSSPGEGEQFF.

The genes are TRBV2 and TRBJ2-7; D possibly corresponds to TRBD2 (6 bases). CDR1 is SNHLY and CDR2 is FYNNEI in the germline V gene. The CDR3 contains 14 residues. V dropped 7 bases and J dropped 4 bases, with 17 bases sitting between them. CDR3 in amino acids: CASKREARSYEQYF. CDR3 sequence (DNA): TGTGCCAGCAAAAGGGAGGCCAGGAGTTACGAGCAGTACTTC. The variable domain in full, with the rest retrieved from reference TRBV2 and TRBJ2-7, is EPEVTQTPSHQVTQMGQEVILRCVPISNHLYFYWYRQILGQKVEFLVSFYNNEISEKSEIFDDQFSVERPDGSNFTLKIRSTKLEDSAMYFCASKREARSYEQYFGPGTRLTVT.

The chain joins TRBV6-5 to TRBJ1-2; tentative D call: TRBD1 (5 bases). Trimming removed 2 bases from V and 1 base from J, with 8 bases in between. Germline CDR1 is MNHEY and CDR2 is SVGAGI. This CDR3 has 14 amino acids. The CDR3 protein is CASSYAQGNYGYTF. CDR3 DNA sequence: TGTGCCAGCAGTTACGCTCAGGGTAACTATGGCTACACCTTC.

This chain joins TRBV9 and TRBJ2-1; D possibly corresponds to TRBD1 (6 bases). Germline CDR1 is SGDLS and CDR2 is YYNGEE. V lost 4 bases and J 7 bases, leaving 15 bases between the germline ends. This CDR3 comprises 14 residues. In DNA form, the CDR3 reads TGTGCCAGCAGCACACAGGGATTGGTAAATGAGCAGTTCTTC. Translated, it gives CASSTQGLVNEQFF.

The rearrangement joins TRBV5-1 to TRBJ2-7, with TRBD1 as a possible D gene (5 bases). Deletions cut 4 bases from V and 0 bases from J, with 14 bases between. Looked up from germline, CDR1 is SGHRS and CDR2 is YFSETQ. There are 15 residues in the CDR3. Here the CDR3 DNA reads TGCGCCAGCAGCATGGGGCACAGGAGCTCCTACGAGCAGTACTTC. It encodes CASSMGHRSSYEQYF.

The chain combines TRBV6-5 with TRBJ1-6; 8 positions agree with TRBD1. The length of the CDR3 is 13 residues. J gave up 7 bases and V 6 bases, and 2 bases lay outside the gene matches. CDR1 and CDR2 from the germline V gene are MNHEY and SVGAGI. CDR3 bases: TGTGCCAGCAGGACAGGGGTGAATTCACCCCTCCACTTT. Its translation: CASRTGVNSPLHF.

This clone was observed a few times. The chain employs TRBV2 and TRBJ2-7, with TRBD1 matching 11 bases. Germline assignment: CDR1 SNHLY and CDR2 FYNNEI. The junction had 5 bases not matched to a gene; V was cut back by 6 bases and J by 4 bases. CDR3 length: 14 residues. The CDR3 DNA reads TGTGCCAGCAGGGGACAGGGGGAGAAGTACGAGCAGTACTTC. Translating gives CASRGQGEKYEQYF.

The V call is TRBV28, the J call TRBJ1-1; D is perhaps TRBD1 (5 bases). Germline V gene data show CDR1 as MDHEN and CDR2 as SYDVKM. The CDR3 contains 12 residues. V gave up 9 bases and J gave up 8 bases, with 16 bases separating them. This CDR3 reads CASGTFSAEAFF. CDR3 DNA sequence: TGTGCCAGTGGGACTTTTTCAGCCGAAGCTTTCTTT.

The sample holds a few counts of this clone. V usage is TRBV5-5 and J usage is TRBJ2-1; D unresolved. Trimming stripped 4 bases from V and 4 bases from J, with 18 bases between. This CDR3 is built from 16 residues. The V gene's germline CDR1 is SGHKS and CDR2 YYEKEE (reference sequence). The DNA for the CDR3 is TGTGCCAGCAGCGTGCAGACCCTGATACTATACAATGAGCAGTTCTTC. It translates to CASSVQTLILYNEQFF.

The DNA for the CDR3 is TGTGCCAGCAGTTTTTCCCGACTCGAGCAGTACTTC. It is translated as CASSFSRLEQYF. The rearrangement uses TRBV28 and TRBJ2-7, with D uncertain. Germline V gives CDR1 MDHEN, CDR2 SYDVKM. This CDR3 has 12 amino acids. V was pared by 3 bases and J by 6 bases, with 9 bases between.

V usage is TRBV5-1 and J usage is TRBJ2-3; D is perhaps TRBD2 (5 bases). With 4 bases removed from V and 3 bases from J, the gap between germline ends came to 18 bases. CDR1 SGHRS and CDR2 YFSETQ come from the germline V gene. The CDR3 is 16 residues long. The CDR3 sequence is CASSPGGGLRTDTQYF. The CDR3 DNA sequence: TGCGCCAGCAGCCCGGGCGGCGGGTTGAGGACAGATACGCAGTATTTT.

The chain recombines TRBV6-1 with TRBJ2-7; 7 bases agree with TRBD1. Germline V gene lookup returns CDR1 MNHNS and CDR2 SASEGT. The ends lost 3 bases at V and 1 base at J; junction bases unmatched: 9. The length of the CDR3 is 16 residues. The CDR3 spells CASSEPRGRASYEQYF. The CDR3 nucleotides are TGTGCCAGCAGTGAGCCAAGGGGGCGGGCGTCCTACGAGCAGTACTTC.

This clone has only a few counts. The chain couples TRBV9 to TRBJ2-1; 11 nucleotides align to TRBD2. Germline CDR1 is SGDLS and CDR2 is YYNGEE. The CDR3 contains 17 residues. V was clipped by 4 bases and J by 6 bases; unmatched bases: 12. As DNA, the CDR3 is TGTGCCAGCAGCTCAGCCCGAGGGGGGACTAGCGGCAATGAGCAGTTCTTC. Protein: CASSSARGGTSGNEQFF.

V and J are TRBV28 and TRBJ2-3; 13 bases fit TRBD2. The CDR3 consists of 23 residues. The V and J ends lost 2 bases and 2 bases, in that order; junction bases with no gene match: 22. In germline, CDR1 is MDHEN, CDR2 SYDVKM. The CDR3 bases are TGTGCCAGCAGTTTAGGGATTAACAGGGGGTTGCGGACTAGCGGGGGATCCACAGATACGCAGTATTTT. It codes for CASSLGINRGLRTSGGSTDTQYF. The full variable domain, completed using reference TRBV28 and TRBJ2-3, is DVKVTQSSRYLVKRTGEKVFLECVQDMDHENMFWYRQDPGLGLRLIYFSYDVKMKEKGDIPEGYSVSREKKERFSLILESASTNQTSMYLCASSLGINRGLRTSGGSTDTQYFGPGTRLTVL.

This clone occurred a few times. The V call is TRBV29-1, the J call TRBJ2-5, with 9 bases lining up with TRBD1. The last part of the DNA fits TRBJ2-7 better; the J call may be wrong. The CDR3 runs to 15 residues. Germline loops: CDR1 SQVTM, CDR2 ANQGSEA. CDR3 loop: CSVEDRGQGIHEQYF. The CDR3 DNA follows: TGCAGCGTTGAGGACCGTGGACAGGGGATCCACGAGCAGTACTTC.

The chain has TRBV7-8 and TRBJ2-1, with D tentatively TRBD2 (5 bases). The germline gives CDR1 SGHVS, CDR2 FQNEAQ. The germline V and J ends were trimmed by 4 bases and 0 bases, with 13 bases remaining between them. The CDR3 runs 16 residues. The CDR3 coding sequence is TGTGCCAGCAGCTCAAGCAGTGGGAGCTCCTACAATGAGCAGTTCTTC. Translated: CASSSSSGSSYNEQFF.

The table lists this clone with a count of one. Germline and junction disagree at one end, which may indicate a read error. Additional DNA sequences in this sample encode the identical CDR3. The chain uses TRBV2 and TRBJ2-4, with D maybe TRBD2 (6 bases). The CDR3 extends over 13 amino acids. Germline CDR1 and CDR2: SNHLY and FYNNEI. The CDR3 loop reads CASRAGSRNIQYF. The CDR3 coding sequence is TGCGCCAGCAGAGCGGGCTCCAGAAACATTCAGTACTTC.